The subject of this entry is one T cell receptor beta chain. Its antigen target is currently unknown. No quality values exist for individual bases; no much larger clone is one base distant. The data derive from a study of CD8 T cells in Susac syndrome (dated by TCRdb to between 2018 and 2020). In the study overall: Repertoire sequencing was used to test whether CD8+ T cell activation and differentiation in Susac syndrome was antigen driven. CD8+ T cell repertoire clonality was compared between about a dozen healthy donors, around 14 Susac syndrome patients and 15 or so multiple sclerosis patients. The research as a whole found: The number of individuals in the TCR sequencing and HLA analysis was acknowledged as relatively small.

RNA was extracted with the RNeasy kit and about 0.5 to 1 ug was reverse transcribed using random hexamers. The immunoSEQ multiplex PCR assay, covering 54 Vbeta and 13 Jbeta segments, was used to amplify TCR beta CDR3 regions. PCR amplification bias was corrected by using a synthetic template baseline for primer optimization and computational correction. The paper's processing steps were these. Reads were annotated to V, D and J genes according to IMGT and were analyzed with immunoSEQ Analyzer, with only productive sequences retained. Clonality was computed as one minus Shannon entropy normalized by log2 of the number of productive unique sequences. For each patient and control, public and private clones were evaluated among the 100 most prevalent clones. Clones were defined as Susac-specific if absent from the healthy and MS cohorts, from under 1,200 published viral clones and from other ImmuneACCESS disease sequences. The raw public reads went through TCRdb reprocessing: fastp at Q25, MiXCR clone calling, in-frame beta chains kept. Each entry merges the rows of one CDR3 protein and shows their most common DNA and genes. For this entry, the V and J calls and clone size follow TCRdb and not the study's own pipeline. The sample table contains fewer than 350,000 distinct CDR3 sequences; only one count was recorded for about 89% of them. Roughly 0.17% of the sample is held by the ten biggest clonotypes.

Peripheral blood CD8+ and CD4+ T cells from healthy donors, Susac syndrome patients and multiple sclerosis patients were profiled using high-throughput TCR beta sequencing. Treatment-naive patients with stable or active relapsing-remitting disease fulfilling revised McDonald criteria were used as multiple sclerosis controls. CD8+ TEMRA cells were enriched by FACS, while bulk CD8+ and CD4+ T cells were purified by magnetic negative isolation. Blood was drawn into EDTA tubes, processed within 24 hours, and PBMCs were isolated by density gradient centrifugation. PBMCs intended for TCR sequencing were frozen in liquid nitrogen and were later thawed in a 37 degrees C water bath. Purity of sorted or isolated CD4+, CD8+ and CD8+ TEMRA cells was at least 90%. CDR1 and CDR2 were assigned from the germline V gene (reference sequence) as SEHNR and FQNEAQ. The CDR3, cysteine through phenylalanine, is 13 amino acids long. The kept DNA is CDR3 alone, 39 bases in frame from the first base. The junction shows trimming of 3 bases on V and 2 bases on J, plus 8 bases between the germline ends.

The sequence links TRBV7-9 to TRBJ2-7; the D gene is not confidently resolved. Source material: CD8+ T cells from PBMCs. This sequence was found in a human donor with multiple sclerosis. The CDR3 protein sequence reads: CASSLRPPYEQYF. The DNA sequence is given as TGTGCCAGCAGCTTGAGACCTCCCTACGAGCAGTACTTC.